The 21 T cell receptor beta chains below come from one sample, sequenced in a study of T cells in Graves' hyperthyroidism and ophthalmopathy. What was amplified from RNA transcripts were TCR beta CDR3 regions. HTBI primers drove first-round RT-PCR of the TCR CDR3. TCRdb redid the calling of the multiplex PCR reads with MiXCR, one entry per CDR3 protein. The sample lists roughly 380,000 distinct CDR3 sequences, 11% to 15% seen once, with approximately 10% in the top ten. Sequenced: blood. These receptors originate from an older woman with Graves' hyperthyroidism.

This clonotype has a count of ten or more. The CDR3 DNA sequence: TGTGCCAGCAGCAGACAGGGGGGGAACACCGGGGAGCTGTTTTTT. Translated, it gives CASSRQGGNTGELFF. V and J are TRBV7-3 and TRBJ2-2, with TRBD1 matching 9 bases. The germline V gene encodes CDR1 SGHTA and CDR2 FQGTGA. After removal of 5 bases from V and 1 base from J, the junction contained 2 bases not matched to a gene. The CDR3 extends over 15 amino acids.

The chain links TRBV30 to TRBJ2-1; weak D call: TRBD2 (6 bases). V lost 1 base to trimming and J lost 9 bases, with 13 bases between them. This CDR3 has 13 amino acids. From germline, CDR1 is GTSNPN and CDR2 SVGIG (reference sequence). CDR3 bases: TGTGCCTGGAGTGGACTAGGATTGGGTGAGCAGTTCTTC. Its translation: CAWSGLGLGEQFF.

The rearrangement links TRBV5-1 to TRBJ2-7; D possibly corresponds to TRBD1 (5 bases). CDR1 and CDR2 from the germline V gene are SGHRS and YFSETQ. The CDR3 extends over 15 amino acids. V lost 0 bases, J lost 3 bases, and 13 bases lay in between. CDR3 residues: CASSLALSGNYEQYF. The CDR3 bases are TGCGCCAGCAGCTTGGCGTTGTCAGGGAACTACGAGCAGTACTTC.

This clonotype has ten or more counts. The chain links TRBV20-1 to TRBJ2-7; 7 bases are a match to TRBD1. Unmatched junction bases numbered 7, after V lost 0 bases and J lost 2 bases. Germline CDR1 DFQATT, CDR2 SNEGSKA (reference sequence). The CDR3 extends over 15 amino acids. CDR3 protein: CSARDLRGPTYEQYF. The CDR3 region has the DNA TGCAGTGCTAGAGATCTTAGGGGGCCGACCTACGAGCAGTACTTC.

This clonotype was counted ten times or more. The rearrangement joins TRBV28 to TRBJ2-7; 9 bases agree with TRBD1. Looked up from germline, CDR1 is MDHEN and CDR2 is SYDVKM. The length of the CDR3 is 13 residues. Germline trimming cut 7 bases from V and 4 bases from J; bases unmatched to any gene: 5. The CDR3 is CASNRGLAYEQYF. CDR3 nucleotides: TGTGCCAGCAACAGGGGGCTCGCATACGAGCAGTACTTC. Full variable domain (remainder filled in from reference TRBV28 and TRBJ2-7): DVKVTQSSRYLVKRTGEKVFLECVQDMDHENMFWYRQDPGLGLRLIYFSYDVKMKEKGDIPEGYSVSREKKERFSLILESASTNQTSMYLCASNRGLAYEQYFGPGTRLTVT.

This clonotype has at least ten counts. This chain uses TRBV12-3 or TRBV12-4 with TRBJ2-5, with D possibly being TRBD1 (5 bases). The length of the CDR3 is 17 residues. Between the trimmed V and J ends, which lost 6 bases and 7 bases, there was a span of 27 bases. This chain's CDR3 is CASSLGAGRAARATQYF. The CDR3 nucleotides are TGTGCCAGCAGCCTAGGGGCTGGCCGGGCCGCAAGAGCGACCCAGTACTTC.

This clonotype was picked up many times. The chain is built from TRBV10-3 and TRBJ2-3; maybe TRBD1 (6 bases). V was cut by 0 bases and J by 5 bases, with 9 bases left in between. The germline CDR1 and CDR2 sequences are ENHRY and SYGVKD. This CDR3 contains 14 residues. In DNA, the CDR3 is TGTGCCATCAGTGAGTCGAGAGGGGGAGATACGCAGTATTTT. Translating it yields CAISESRGGDTQYF.

This clonotype was seen many times. CDR3 residues: CAWSAIGGSHFEQYF. In DNA form, the CDR3 reads TGTGCCTGGAGCGCCATAGGGGGGTCTCACTTCGAGCAGTACTTC. This chain connects TRBV30 to TRBJ2-7; D is tentatively TRBD1 or TRBD2 (6 bases each). The CDR3 sequence is 15 residues long. CDR1 is GTSNPN, CDR2 SVGIG, per germline (reference sequence). Trimming shortened V by 3 bases and J by 6 bases, and 21 bases separated the two germline ends.

This chain joins TRBV7-6 and TRBJ2-1; D perhaps matches TRBD2 (6 bases). Germline V CDR1 and CDR2: SGHVS, FNYEAQ. The V end lost 1 base, the J end lost 9 bases, and 7 bases lay between the germline ends. This CDR3 contains 12 residues. CDR3 nucleotides: TGTGCCAGCAGCTTAGGGGAGGTTGAGCAGTTCTTC. This sequence encodes CASSLGEVEQFF.

V and J are TRBV11-2 and TRBJ2-1; D is perhaps TRBD2 (5 bases). CDR1 and CDR2 (germline): SGHAT, FQNNGV. This CDR3 comprises 15 residues. Trimming removed 3 bases from V and 2 bases from J, with 11 bases in between. As DNA, the CDR3 is TGTGCCAGCAGCTTTGTTCGGGGAACCTACAATGAGCAGTTCTTC. It encodes CASSFVRGTYNEQFF.

This rearrangement joins TRBV18 to TRBJ1-2, with 9 positions matching TRBD1. The CDR3 is 16 amino acids. Germline values: CDR1 KGHSH, CDR2 LQKENI. After removal of 5 bases from V and 4 bases from J, the junction contained 11 bases not matched to a gene. The CDR3 protein is CASSSPGQGALYGYTF. The CDR3 region has the DNA TGTGCCAGCTCATCTCCGGGACAGGGAGCTCTCTATGGCTACACCTTC.

This clonotype was detected ten times or more. The chain combines TRBV4-1 with TRBJ1-1; TRBD1 matches at 8 bases. V lost 3 bases and J lost 5; bases outside the gene matches: 5. Germline CDR1 MGHRA, CDR2 YSYEKL. The CDR3 runs to 14 residues. The CDR3 loop is CASSHRTGRTEAFF. The CDR3 DNA reads TGCGCCAGCAGCCACAGGACAGGGAGGACTGAAGCTTTCTTT.

Turning to this clonotype: A much larger clone is a single base away; this may be a read error. Given the absence of the conserved phenylalanine or tryptophan at the CDR3 end, a read error is likely. The chain carries TRBV7-9 and TRBJ1-2; 8 nucleotides agree with TRBD1. The CDR3 contains 12 residues. Germline CDR1 reads SEHNR; CDR2 reads FQNEAQ (reference sequence). V lost 4 bases, J lost 6 bases, and 1 base stayed unmatched. The DNA of the CDR3 is TGTGCCAGCAGCTGGGGACAGGATGGCTACACCCTC. The encoded protein is CASSWGQDGYTL.

This clonotype was counted at least ten times. The chain couples TRBV30 to TRBJ2-7; D gene ambiguous. Germline-derived CDR1 and CDR2 are GTSNPN and SVGIG (reference sequence). V lost 1 base and J lost 2, with 6 bases in between. The CDR3 extends over 12 amino acids. CDR3 sequence: CAWSGVTYEQYF. CDR3 nucleotide sequence: TGTGCCTGGAGTGGGGTAACCTACGAGCAGTACTTC.

V is TRBV20-1 and J is TRBJ2-4; D gene unclear. Trimming cost V 2 bases and J 7 bases, with 6 bases left between them. Looked up from germline, CDR1 is DFQATT and CDR2 is SNEGSKA (reference sequence). This CDR3 is built from 11 residues. The CDR3 here is CSARLDNIQYF. In DNA form, the CDR3 reads TGCAGTGCTAGACTGGATAACATTCAGTACTTC.

This clonotype was detected ten times or more. This CDR3 reads CAWTTGPASNQPQHF. CDR3 sequence (DNA): TGTGCCTGGACTACGGGGCCGGCTAGCAATCAGCCCCAGCATTTT. The V gene is TRBV30, the J gene TRBJ1-5, with D possibly TRBD1 on 5 matching bases. V was cut by 4 bases and J by 0 bases, with 13 bases left in between. The CDR3 has 15 amino acids. Germline V gene lookup returns CDR1 GTSNPN and CDR2 SVGIG (reference sequence). Combining the CDR3 with reference TRBV30 and TRBJ1-5 gives the whole variable domain SQTIHQWPATLVQPVGSPLSLECTVEGTSNPNLYWYRQAAGRGLQLLFYSVGIGQISSEVPQNLSASRPQDRQFILSSKKLLLSDSGFYLCAWTTGPASNQPQHFGDGTRLSIL.

This chain uses TRBV11-2 with TRBJ2-2; 8 nucleotides agree with TRBD2. This CDR3 is 16 amino acids long. The V gene end was trimmed by 0 bases and the J gene end by 4 bases; junction bases not matched to a gene: 4. Germline loops: CDR1 SGHAT, CDR2 FQNNGV. This CDR3 is CASSLDPGGGTGELFF. CDR3 bases: TGTGCCAGCAGCTTAGACCCGGGGGGGGGCACCGGGGAGCTGTTTTTT.

This clonotype was recorded at least ten times. The CDR3 spells CSATDQGAQETQYF. In nucleotides, the CDR3 is TGCAGTGCTACGGATCAGGGGGCACAAGAGACCCAGTACTTC. The chain recombines TRBV20-1 with TRBJ2-5; 8 bases match TRBD1. Germline CDR1 DFQATT, CDR2 SNEGSKA (reference sequence). V lost 4 bases, J lost 2 bases, and 6 bases stayed unmatched. This CDR3 spans 14 amino acids.

This chain uses TRBV5-6 with TRBJ2-5; D not certain. Trimming left V 3 bases short and J 5 bases short, with 11 bases between. The CDR3 consists of 13 residues. Per the germline V gene, CDR1 is SGHDT and CDR2 is YYEEEE. DNA for the CDR3: TGTGCCAGCAGCTCCGCCGGTGGGGAGACCCAGTACTTC. This codes for CASSSAGGETQYF.

The CDR3 nucleotides read TGCGCCAGCAGCCCCTGGGACAGGGGGTCCTACGAGCAGTACTTC. This sequence encodes CASSPWDRGSYEQYF. The chain is built from TRBV5-1 and TRBJ2-7; 11 bases line up with TRBD1. Germline trimming cut 4 bases from V and 1 base from J; bases unmatched to any gene: 4. CDR1 and CDR2 (germline): SGHRS, YFSETQ. This CDR3 is 15 amino acids long.

This clonotype appeared a few times. The chain is built from TRBV19 and TRBJ1-2; D may be TRBD1 (5 bases). The CDR3 extends over 11 amino acids. Trimming left V 8 bases short and J 4 bases short, with 8 bases between. CDR1 is LNHDA and CDR2 is SQIVND in the germline V gene (reference sequence). CDR3 bases: TGTGCCAGTGGAGGGACCTATGGCTACACCTTC. Protein: CASGGTYGYTF.